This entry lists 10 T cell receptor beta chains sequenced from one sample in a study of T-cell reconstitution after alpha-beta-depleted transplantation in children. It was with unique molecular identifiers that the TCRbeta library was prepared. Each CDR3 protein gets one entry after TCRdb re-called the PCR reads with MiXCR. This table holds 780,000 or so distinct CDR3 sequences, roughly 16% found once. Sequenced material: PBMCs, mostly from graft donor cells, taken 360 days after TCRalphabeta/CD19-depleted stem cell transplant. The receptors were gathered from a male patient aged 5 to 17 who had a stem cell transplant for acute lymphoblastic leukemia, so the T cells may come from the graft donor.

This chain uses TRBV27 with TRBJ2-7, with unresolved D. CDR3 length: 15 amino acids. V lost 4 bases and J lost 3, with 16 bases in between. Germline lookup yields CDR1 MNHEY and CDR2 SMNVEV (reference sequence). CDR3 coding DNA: TGTGCCAGCAGTTACGCCGATTCAGATTTCTACGAGCAGTACTTC. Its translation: CASSYADSDFYEQYF.

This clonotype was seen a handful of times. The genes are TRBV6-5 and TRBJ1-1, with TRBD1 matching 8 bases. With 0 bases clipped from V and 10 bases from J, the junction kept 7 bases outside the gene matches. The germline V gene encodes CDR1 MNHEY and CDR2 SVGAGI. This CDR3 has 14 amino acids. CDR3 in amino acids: CASSYSAGGKGAFF. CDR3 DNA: TGTGCCAGCAGTTACTCAGCAGGGGGCAAAGGAGCTTTCTTT.

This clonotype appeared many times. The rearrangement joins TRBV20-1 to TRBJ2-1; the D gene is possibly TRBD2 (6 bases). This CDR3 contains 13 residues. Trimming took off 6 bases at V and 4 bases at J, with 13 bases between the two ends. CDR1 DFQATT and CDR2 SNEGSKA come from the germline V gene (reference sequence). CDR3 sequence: CSAKGRGYNEQFF. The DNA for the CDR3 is TGCAGTGCCAAGGGGCGGGGATACAATGAGCAGTTCTTC.

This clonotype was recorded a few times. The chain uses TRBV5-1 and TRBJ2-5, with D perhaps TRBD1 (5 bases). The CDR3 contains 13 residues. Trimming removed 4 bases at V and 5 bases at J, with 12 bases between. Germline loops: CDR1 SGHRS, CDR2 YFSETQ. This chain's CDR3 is CASSRSRAETQYF. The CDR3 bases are TGCGCCAGCAGCCGGAGCAGGGCGGAGACCCAGTACTTC.

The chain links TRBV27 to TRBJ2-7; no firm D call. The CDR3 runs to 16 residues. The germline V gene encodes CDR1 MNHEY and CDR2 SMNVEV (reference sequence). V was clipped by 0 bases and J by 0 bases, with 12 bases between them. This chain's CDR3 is CASSLSGGTSSYEQYF. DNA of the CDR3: TGTGCCAGCAGTTTATCCGGCGGTACGAGCTCCTACGAGCAGTACTTC.

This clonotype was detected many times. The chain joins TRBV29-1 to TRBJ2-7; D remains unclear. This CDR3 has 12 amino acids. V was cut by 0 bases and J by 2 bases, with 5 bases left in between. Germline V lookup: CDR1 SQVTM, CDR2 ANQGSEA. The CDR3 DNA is TGCAGCGTTGAAGACAGCACCTACGAGCAGTACTTC. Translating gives CSVEDSTYEQYF.

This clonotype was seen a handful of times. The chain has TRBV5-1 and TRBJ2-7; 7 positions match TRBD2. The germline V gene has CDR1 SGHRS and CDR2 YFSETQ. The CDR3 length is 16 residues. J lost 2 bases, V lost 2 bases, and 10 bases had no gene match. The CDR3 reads CASSLLTGTTTYEQYF. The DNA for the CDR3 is TGCGCCAGCAGCTTACTAACCGGGACTACTACCTACGAGCAGTACTTC.

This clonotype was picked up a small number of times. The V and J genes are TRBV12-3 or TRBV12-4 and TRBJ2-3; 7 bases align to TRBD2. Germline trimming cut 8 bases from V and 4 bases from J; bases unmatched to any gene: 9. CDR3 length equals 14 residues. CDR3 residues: CASGGVRAPDTQYF. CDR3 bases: TGTGCCAGCGGGGGGGTCAGGGCCCCAGATACGCAGTATTTT.

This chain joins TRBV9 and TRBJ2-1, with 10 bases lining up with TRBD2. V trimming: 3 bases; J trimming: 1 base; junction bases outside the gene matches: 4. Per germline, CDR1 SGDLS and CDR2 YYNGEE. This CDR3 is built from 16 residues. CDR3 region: CASSGLAGESYNEQFF. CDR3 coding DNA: TGTGCCAGCAGCGGCCTAGCGGGAGAGTCCTACAATGAGCAGTTCTTC.

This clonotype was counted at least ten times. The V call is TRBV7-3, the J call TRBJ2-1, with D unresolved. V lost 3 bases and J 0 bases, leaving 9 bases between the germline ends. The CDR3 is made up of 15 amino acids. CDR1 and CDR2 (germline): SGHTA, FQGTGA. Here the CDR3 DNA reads TGTGCCAGCAGCTTCTCGTCGAGCTCCTACAATGAGCAGTTCTTC. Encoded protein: CASSFSSSSYNEQFF.